One sample yielded the 26 T cell receptor beta chains listed below, sequenced in a study of blood T cell repertoires in COVID-19. Sequenced by immunoSEQ multiplex PCR; TCRdb stores in-frame clones only, minus some. The data show roughly 70,000 clones, 90% to 95% seen once. The sequenced material came from peripheral blood. The receptors originated from a human donor in a cohort sampled during active COVID-19.

This clone was detected a few times. The chain couples TRBV27 to TRBJ2-7; 9 bases are shared with TRBD2. V lost 6 bases and J lost 3; bases outside the gene matches: 9. The CDR3 loop spans 15 amino acids. Germline CDR1 is MNHEY and CDR2 is SMNVEV (reference sequence). DNA for the CDR3: TGTGCCAGCAGAACTGGTAGCGGGGGTTACTACGAGCAGTACTTC. The encoded protein is CASRTGSGGYYEQYF.

DNA for the CDR3: TGTGCCAGCAGCCAAGGCACAGGGTGGGGGTCCTACGAGCAGTACTTC. Its protein product is CASSQGTGWGSYEQYF. The J gene is TRBJ2-7, the V gene TRBV3-1 (or the pseudogene TRBV3-2); the D gene is possibly TRBD1 (6 bases). Germline CDR1 reads LGHDT; CDR2 reads YNNKEL (reference sequence). The CDR3 runs to 16 residues. Deletions cut 1 base from V and 1 base from J, with 14 bases between.

This sequence joins TRBV5-1 and TRBJ1-1; maybe TRBD1 (5 bases). Germline V gives CDR1 SGHRS, CDR2 YFSETQ. The CDR3 sequence is 11 residues long. V lost 2 bases to trimming and J lost 11 bases, with 10 bases between them. Here the CDR3 reads CASSLGGTAFF. In nucleotides, the CDR3 is TGCGCCAGCAGCTTAGGAGGGACGGCTTTCTTT.

This chain uses TRBV10-2 with TRBJ1-4, with 9 bases lining up with TRBD1. With 2 bases clipped from V and 9 bases from J, the junction kept 13 bases outside the gene matches. The germline gives CDR1 WSHSY, CDR2 SAAADI. This CDR3 region has 17 residues. CDR3 in DNA: TGCGCCAGCAGTGAGACAAAAAACCGGGACAGGGACAAAAAACTGTTTTTT. Translation gives CASSETKNRDRDKKLFF.

The gene calls are TRBV29-1 and TRBJ1-1, with 10 bases identical to TRBD1. The CDR3 contains 13 residues. The germline V gene encodes CDR1 SQVTM and CDR2 ANQGSEA. The junction had 5 bases not matched to a gene; V was cut back by 8 bases and J by 2 bases. The CDR3 DNA reads as TGCAGCCTTAAGACAGGGGGCAACACTGAAGCTTTCTTT. Encoded protein: CSLKTGGNTEAFF.

The chain employs TRBV19 and TRBJ2-7, with 7 bases matching TRBD1. This CDR3 is built from 14 residues. Germline CDR1 and CDR2: LNHDA and SQIVND (reference sequence). V trimming: 5 bases; J trimming: 2 bases; junction bases outside the gene matches: 6. The CDR3 region has the DNA TGTGCCAGTAGTCCTGGACAGGTCCCCTACGAGCAGTACTTC. Translated, it gives CASSPGQVPYEQYF. The variable domain in full, with the rest retrieved from reference TRBV19 and TRBJ2-7, is DGGITQSPKYLFRKEGQNVTLSCEQNLNHDAMYWYRQDPGQGLRLIYYSQIVNDFQKGDIAEGYSVSREKKESFPLTVTSAQKNPTAFYLCASSPGQVPYEQYFGPGTRLTVT.

To note about this clone: At one end, the junction sequence differs from germline, possibly due to a read error. The chain is built from TRBV9 and TRBJ2-7, with D perhaps matching TRBD2 (7 bases). The CDR3 is 11 residues long. The germline CDR1 and CDR2 sequences are SGDLS and YYNGEE. As DNA, the CDR3 is TGTGCCAGCAGCGGAGGAGGGGGGGCGGTGTTC. Translation: CASSGGGGAVF.

This clone turned up a few times. The J gene is TRBJ1-6, the V gene TRBV19, with D unresolved. CDR3 length equals 15 residues. V was clipped by 4 bases and J by 2 bases, with 9 bases between them. Germline CDR1 and CDR2: LNHDA and SQIVND (reference sequence). CDR3 sequence reads: CASSTGVTYNSPLHF. The CDR3 bases are TGTGCCAGTAGTACCGGGGTCACCTATAATTCACCCCTCCACTTT.

V gene TRBV18 combines with J gene TRBJ2-7; 7 positions match TRBD2. The CDR3 is made up of 14 amino acids. J was trimmed by 4 bases and V by 2 bases; bases with no gene match: 5. Germline lookup yields CDR1 KGHSH and CDR2 LQKENI. The CDR3 loop is CASSPGGEVYEQYF. The CDR3, as DNA: TGTGCCAGCTCACCAGGGGGGGAGGTTTACGAGCAGTACTTC.

V is TRBV28 and J is TRBJ1-2; D is unclear. This CDR3 has 15 residues. Deletions cut 4 bases from V and 1 base from J, with 13 bases between. Germline CDR1 is MDHEN and CDR2 is SYDVKM. The DNA of the CDR3 is TGTGCCAGCAGTTCCCCCAAAGAGGTTAACTATGGCTACACCTTC. It yields the protein CASSSPKEVNYGYTF.

The chain carries TRBV1 and TRBJ1-4. TRBV1 is classified as a pseudogene. The CDR3 sequence is 15 residues long. DNA for the CDR3: TGCACCAGCAGGGACGGGGGGCAGAAAAATGAAAAACTGTTTTTT. As protein: CTSRDGGQKNEKLFF.

This chain joins TRBV30 and TRBJ1-5; D might be TRBD1 (6 bases). From germline, CDR1 is GTSNPN and CDR2 SVGIG (reference sequence). The CDR3 length is 14 residues. With 5 bases removed from V and 4 bases from J, the gap between germline ends came to 15 bases. The CDR3 nucleotides are TGTGCCTGGTGCTTACAGGGTCGGAATCAGCCCCAGCATTTT. Its translation: CAWCLQGRNQPQHF.

The chain is built from TRBV29-1 and TRBJ2-7, with 8 bases aligning to TRBD1. The CDR3 runs 14 residues. The junction had 10 bases not matched to a gene; V was cut back by 6 bases and J by 3 bases. Per the germline V gene, CDR1 is SQVTM and CDR2 is ANQGSEA. CDR3 in DNA: TGCAGCGTGTATTCCGGGACAGGAATCTACGAGCAGTACTTC. Amino acid sequence: CSVYSGTGIYEQYF.

This chain joins TRBV6-1 and TRBJ2-7, with 12 positions matching TRBD2. The J segment lost 0 bases and the V segment lost 2 bases, leaving 11 bases of the junction unmatched. Looked up from germline, CDR1 is MNHNS and CDR2 is SASEGT. This CDR3 spans 19 amino acids. The CDR3 coding sequence is TGTGCCAGCAGTGAAAGGGTCCTAGCGGGGGGGACGAGCTCCTACGAGCAGTACTTC. Amino acids: CASSERVLAGGTSSYEQYF.

The chain links TRBV12-3 or TRBV12-4 to TRBJ1-1; 9 nucleotides line up with TRBD1. J gave up 10 bases and V 5 bases, and 2 bases lay outside the gene matches. This CDR3 contains 11 residues. The CDR3, as DNA: TGTGCCAGCAGTACGGGACAGGGAGCTTTCTTT. Translation gives CASSTGQGAFF.

The chain employs TRBV28 and TRBJ2-7, with D possibly TRBD1 on 5 matching bases. From germline, CDR1 is MDHEN and CDR2 SYDVKM. Trimming took 2 bases from V and 6 from J, leaving 17 bases between them. The CDR3 loop spans 15 amino acids. This chain's CDR3 is CASSLQAGMNSEQYF. The CDR3, as DNA: TGTGCCAGCAGTTTACAGGCAGGGATGAACTCCGAGCAGTACTTC.

J is TRBJ2-7 and V is TRBV5-5; 7 bases are shared with TRBD2. V lost 4 bases and J lost 0; bases outside the gene matches: 1. Germline CDR1 is SGHKS and CDR2 is YYEKEE (reference sequence). CDR3 length: 13 amino acids. CDR3 nucleotide sequence: TGTGCCAGCAGCCCGGGGGGCTCCTACGAGCAGTACTTC. Its translation: CASSPGGSYEQYF.

The V and J genes are TRBV28 and TRBJ1-4; weak D call: TRBD1 (5 bases). The germline V and J ends were trimmed by 6 bases and 3 bases, with 14 bases remaining between them. This CDR3 has 15 amino acids. The germline V gene encodes CDR1 MDHEN and CDR2 SYDVKM. The chain's CDR3 is CASSLTGGSNEKLFF. In DNA, the CDR3 is TGTGCCAGCAGCCTGACCGGGGGGTCTAATGAAAAACTGTTTTTT.

This clone was observed a single time. This chain links TRBV4-1 with TRBJ2-7; D may be TRBD1 (5 bases). V lost 0 bases and J 4 bases, leaving 13 bases between the germline ends. The CDR3 sequence is 15 residues long. The germline V gene has CDR1 MGHRA and CDR2 YSYEKL. DNA for the CDR3: TGCGCCAGCAGCCAAGATAAAGGGGCGAATTACGAGCAGTACTTC. Its protein is CASSQDKGANYEQYF.

The chain links TRBV28 to TRBJ1-2; TRBD1 matches at 10 bases. Germline V gives CDR1 MDHEN, CDR2 SYDVKM. This CDR3 has 15 residues. The V segment lost 6 bases and the J segment 5 bases; nucleotides outside the gene matches: 9. In nucleotides, the CDR3 is TGTGCCAGCAGGCCCGGGGACAGGGGTGGGTATGGCTACACCTTC. The encoded protein is CASRPGDRGGYGYTF.

This rearrangement joins TRBV7-8 to TRBJ1-1; D remains ambiguous. Germline CDR1 reads SGHVS; CDR2 reads FQNEAQ. The CDR3 is 12 residues long. With 4 bases removed from V and 3 bases from J, the gap between germline ends came to 6 bases. Written as DNA, the CDR3 is TGTGCCAGCAGCTGGCGGCACACTGAAGCTTTCTTT. Protein: CASSWRHTEAFF.

The CDR3 nucleotides read TGTGCCAGCAGTACACTTACAGGGTCCATCGAGCAGTACTTC. This sequence encodes CASSTLTGSIEQYF. The chain carries TRBV6-5 and TRBJ2-7; maybe TRBD1 (6 bases). The ends were cut back, 5 bases at V and 6 bases at J, with 17 bases in the middle. The CDR3 covers 14 residues. Germline V gene sequence: CDR1 MNHEY, CDR2 SVGAGI.

The chain carries TRBV2 and TRBJ2-6; D remains ambiguous. The germline V and J ends were trimmed by 8 bases and 4 bases, with 12 bases remaining between them. Germline V gene data show CDR1 as SNHLY and CDR2 as FYNNEI. This CDR3 has 14 residues. The CDR3 DNA is TGTGCCAGCCGGCCGGGTTCAGGGGCCAACGTCCTGACTTTC. Amino acid sequence: CASRPGSGANVLTF.

This clone appeared a single time. The J gene is TRBJ2-7, the V gene TRBV27, with 10 positions matching TRBD1. The V and J ends lost 10 bases and 2 bases, in that order; junction bases with no gene match: 8. CDR3 size: 14 residues. Germline assignment: CDR1 MNHEY and CDR2 SMNVEV (reference sequence). In DNA form, the CDR3 reads TGTGCCACCCGGGACAGGGGCCCGACCTACGAGCAGTACTTC. It yields the protein CATRDRGPTYEQYF.

This clone was seen a single time. The chain uses TRBV4-3 and TRBJ1-6, with a tentative D call TRBD1 (5 bases). The CDR3 has 18 amino acids. Germline V gene sequence: CDR1 LGHNA, CDR2 YSLEER. V lost 0 bases, J lost 0 bases, and 12 bases lay in between. CDR3 residues: CASSQDSGGSSYNSPLHF. The DNA of the CDR3 is TGCGCCAGCAGCCAAGATTCCGGGGGTTCCTCCTATAATTCACCCCTCCACTTT.

V gene TRBV19 combines with J gene TRBJ2-7, with TRBD1 identical over 9 bases. From germline, CDR1 is LNHDA and CDR2 SQIVND (reference sequence). The CDR3 is 15 amino acids. J was trimmed by 3 bases and V by 7 bases; bases with no gene match: 10. The CDR3 here is CASTPGQGPYYEQYF. The DNA for the CDR3 is TGTGCCAGTACCCCGGGACAGGGACCCTACTACGAGCAGTACTTC.